This T cell receptor (beta chain) comes out of a study of blood T cell repertoires in COVID-19. As for the study in general: Spain, Italy and the United States supplied samples that represented acute and convalescent COVID-19. T cells, B-cell-depleted T cells, or PBMCs supplied cDNA or gDNA.

Source study methods: How many nucleated cells were present was estimated from reference gene primer amplification. Libraries were prepared by immunoSEQ multiplex PCR; TCRdb keeps only in-frame clonotypes and omits some of them. That table gives V, J and clone size, and the DNA gave D and trimming. Here the sample spans 200,000 or so clones, around 85% being singletons. Between the trimmed V and J ends, which lost 5 bases and 1 base, there was a span of 7 bases. This CDR3 spans 13 amino acids. CDR1 is MDHEN and CDR2 is SYDVKM in the germline V gene. Sequencing was performed on peripheral blood. The chain employs TRBV28 and TRBJ2-3; D unresolved. The sequence came from a man between 60 and 75 years old with acute or convalescent COVID-19. CDR3: CASSKAGTDTQYF. The CDR3, as DNA: TGTGCCAGCAGTAAGGCGGGCACAGATACGCAGTATTTT.